The next 30 T cell receptor beta chains were all read from a single sample in a study of Graves' ophthalmopathy and Graves' hyperthyroidism. From RNA, the CDR3 regions of TCR beta chains were amplified and sequenced. HTBI-primed RT-PCR formed the first round, and a multiplex PCR formed the second. In TCRdb, the multiplex PCR reads were re-called with MiXCR into one record per CDR3 protein. Of 740,000 or so distinct CDR3 sequences listed, 40% were seen once; the top ten hold 35% to 55%. The sample comprised peripheral blood. Source of these receptors: an adult man with Graves' ophthalmopathy.

This clonotype was found many times. This chain connects TRBV2 to TRBJ2-7, with 7 bases fitting TRBD1. Germline V gene lookup returns CDR1 SNHLY and CDR2 FYNNEI. V lost 5 bases, J lost 0 bases, and 7 bases stayed unmatched. CDR3 length: 15 residues. The CDR3 sequence is CASSRQGGFSYEQYF. Written as DNA, the CDR3 is TGTGCCAGCAGTAGACAGGGCGGATTCTCCTACGAGCAGTACTTC.

Note on this clonotype: One junction end does not reproduce the germline sequence, and a read error may be involved. CDR3 bases: TGTGCCAGCAGTTATAGCGGGGGGCTCACCGGGGAGCTGTTTTTT. This sequence encodes CASSYSGGLTGELFF. The chain carries TRBV10-3 and TRBJ2-2; 10 nucleotides agree with TRBD2. The CDR3 runs 15 residues. The germline CDR1 and CDR2 sequences are ENHRY and SYGVKD.

This clonotype was seen more than once but under ten times. The rearrangement links TRBV2 to TRBJ1-5; D call uncertain. CDR1 is SNHLY, CDR2 FYNNEI, per germline. The ends were cut back, 1 base at V and 3 bases at J, with 7 bases in the middle. The CDR3 sequence is 14 residues long. CDR3 region: CASSEGLINQPQHF. DNA of the CDR3: TGTGCCAGCAGTGAAGGGCTGATCAATCAGCCCCAGCATTTT.

The genes are TRBV5-4 and TRBJ1-1; weak D call: TRBD1 (6 bases). This CDR3 contains 14 residues. In germline, CDR1 is SGHNT, CDR2 YYREEE (reference sequence). The germline V and J ends were trimmed by 4 bases and 0 bases, with 10 bases remaining between them. This CDR3 is CASSRTVMNTEAFF. CDR3 nucleotide sequence: TGTGCCAGCAGCCGGACAGTCATGAACACTGAAGCTTTCTTT.

This clonotype was seen ten or more times. The rearrangement joins TRBV29-1 to TRBJ2-5, with 7 bases matching TRBD1. Germline V gene data show CDR1 as SQVTM and CDR2 as ANQGSEA. V gave up 5 bases and J gave up 2 bases; unmatched junction bases: 5. The CDR3 is 13 residues long. CDR3: CSVKSGGQETQYF. The CDR3 DNA reads TGCAGCGTTAAATCAGGGGGTCAAGAGACCCAGTACTTC.

V gene TRBV9 combines with J gene TRBJ1-6; D call uncertain. V lost 4 bases to trimming and J lost 14 bases, with 25 bases between them. The V gene's germline CDR1 is SGDLS and CDR2 YYNGEE. The CDR3 is made up of 16 amino acids. The DNA for the CDR3 is TGTGCCAGCAGCCAAGTAAACACTGAAGCTTTCGAGTCCCTCCACTTT. Protein product: CASSQVNTEAFESLHF.

J is TRBJ2-2 and V is TRBV20-1; the D is unclear. The germline V gene has CDR1 DFQATT and CDR2 SNEGSKA (reference sequence). This CDR3 has 14 amino acids. CDR3 sequence reads: CSVSRSFDTGELFF. CDR3 DNA: TGCAGCGTATCCAGGTCCTTTGACACCGGGGAGCTGTTTTTT.

This clonotype was found many times. The chain carries TRBV29-1 and TRBJ1-1; no clear D gene. The CDR3 sequence is 12 residues long. From germline, CDR1 is SQVTM and CDR2 ANQGSEA. Trimming shortened V by 3 bases and J by 1 base, and 6 bases separated the two germline ends. The CDR3 DNA is TGCAGCGTTGATTCAGGGAACACTGAAGCTTTCTTT. Amino acids: CSVDSGNTEAFF.

V and J are TRBV29-1 and TRBJ2-7; 8 bases fit TRBD2. Germline lookup yields CDR1 SQVTM and CDR2 ANQGSEA. The V gene end was trimmed by 2 bases and the J gene end by 3 bases; junction bases not matched to a gene: 0. CDR3 length: 12 amino acids. The CDR3 bases are TGCAGCGTTGAAAGCGGGAGCTACGAGCAGTACTTC. As protein: CSVESGSYEQYF.

The V and J genes are TRBV4-3 and TRBJ1-2; 8 nucleotides align to TRBD1. V was clipped by 0 bases and J by 13 bases; unmatched bases: 7. The CDR3 length is 13 residues. CDR1 LGHNA and CDR2 YSLEER come from the germline V gene. The CDR3 loop is CASSQDEDREGTF. The DNA of the CDR3 is TGCGCCAGCAGCCAAGACGAGGACAGGGAGGGCACCTTC.

The chain recombines TRBV16 with TRBJ1-2; D not resolved. The CDR3 is made up of 10 amino acids. The germline V gene encodes CDR1 KGHSY and CDR2 FQNENV. CDR3 sequence: CASVNYGYTF. CDR3 sequence (DNA): TGTGCTTCAGTAAACTATGGCTACACCTTC. Full variable domain (outside the CDR3, taken from reference TRBV16 and TRBJ1-2): GEEVAQTPKHLVRGEGQKAKLYCAPIKGHSYVFWYQQVLKNEFKFLISFQNENVFDETGMPKERFSAKCLPNSPCSLEIQATKLEDSAVYFCASVNYGYTFGSGTRLTVV.

As regards this clonotype: A read error is possible here, since a much larger clone lies one base away. The genes are TRBV9 and TRBJ2-5; perhaps TRBD1 as D (6 bases). The CDR3 covers 13 residues. Germline V lookup: CDR1 SGDLS, CDR2 YYNGEE. As DNA, the CDR3 is TGTGCCAGCAGTTGGTCAGGGGAAGAGGCCCAGTACTTC. Its translation: CASSWSGEEAQYF.

V gene TRBV7-9 combines with J gene TRBJ2-2; D possibly matches TRBD1 or TRBD2 (5 bases each). Germline V gene lookup returns CDR1 SEHNR and CDR2 FQNEAQ (reference sequence). Trimming removed 7 bases from V and 2 bases from J, with 17 bases in between. CDR3 length: 16 residues. The CDR3 nucleotides are TGTGCCAGCACTCTAGCCAGGGAGATCAACACCGGGGAGCTGTTTTTT. The encoded protein is CASTLAREINTGELFF.

This clonotype has at least ten counts. This rearrangement joins TRBV15 to TRBJ1-3; a possible D gene is TRBD1 (6 bases). Looked up from germline, CDR1 is LNHNV and CDR2 is YYDKDF (reference sequence). This CDR3 comprises 15 residues. V was trimmed by 3 bases and J by 4 bases, leaving 13 bases between them. CDR3 nucleotides: TGTGCCACCAGCAGCGGGCCAAGGGGGGGAAACACCATATATTTT. This translates into CATSSGPRGGNTIYF.

This clonotype was observed a few times. The chain has TRBV10-1 and TRBJ2-7; 7 positions match TRBD1. The CDR3 runs 14 residues. Trimming took 6 bases from V and 3 from J; bases not matched to a gene: 8. Germline lookup yields CDR1 WNHNN and CDR2 SYGVQD (reference sequence). The CDR3 loop reads CASSQGQENYEQYF. The CDR3, as DNA: TGCGCCAGCAGCCAAGGACAGGAGAACTACGAGCAGTACTTC.

This sequence joins TRBV7-9 and TRBJ1-5, with a possible D match to TRBD1 (5 bases). The CDR3 covers 15 residues. V shed 6 bases and J shed 7 bases, with 19 bases lying between them. Germline assignment: CDR1 SEHNR and CDR2 FQNEAQ (reference sequence). CDR3 DNA: TGTGCCAGCAGTGCTAGGGGCAGGGACCCGCAGCCCCAGCATTTT. Protein product: CASSARGRDPQPQHF.

This clonotype was detected only once. The rearrangement uses TRBV19 and TRBJ2-2; TRBD2 agrees at 8 bases. Trimming removed 7 bases from V and 5 bases from J; junction bases left unmatched: 21. CDR1 LNHDA and CDR2 SQIVND come from the germline V gene (reference sequence). The CDR3 has 19 residues. CDR3 protein: CASTTHQAGVGRPTGELFF. The CDR3 coding sequence is TGTGCCAGTACCACCCACCAAGCGGGAGTTGGTAGACCGACCGGGGAGCTGTTTTTT.

Of note for this clonotype: One end of the junction does not line up with germline, which may come from a read error. This sequence joins TRBV19 and TRBJ1-4; D is unclear. CDR1 is LNHDA, CDR2 SQIVND, per germline (reference sequence). This CDR3 contains 14 residues. The CDR3 coding sequence is TGTGCCAGTAGTATGACACTTCGTAATGAAGAACTGTTTTTT. It is translated as CASSMTLRNEELFF. The full variable domain, in which reference TRBV19 and TRBJ1-4 provide the parts outside the CDR3, is DGGITQSPKYLFRKEGQNVTLSCEQNLNHDAMYWYRQDPGQGLRLIYYSQIVNDFQKGDIAEGYSVSREKKESFPLTVTSAQKNPTAFYLCASSMTLRNEELFFGSGTQLSVL.

The chain is built from TRBV10-3 and TRBJ1-1, with TRBD1 identical over 11 bases. Trimming removed 10 bases from V and 7 bases from J; junction bases left unmatched: 14. This CDR3 comprises 15 residues. Germline lookup yields CDR1 ENHRY and CDR2 SYGVKD. The CDR3 region is CASVDKGTGGIEAFF. Written as DNA, the CDR3 is TGTGCCAGCGTTGATAAAGGGACAGGGGGTATTGAAGCTTTCTTT.

This clonotype occurred a few times. This chain links TRBV5-5 with TRBJ1-2; D is perhaps TRBD1 (6 bases). The ends were cut back, 4 bases at V and 3 bases at J, with 16 bases in the middle. The CDR3 runs 15 residues. Germline assignment: CDR1 SGHKS and CDR2 YYEKEE (reference sequence). In nucleotides, the CDR3 is TGTGCCAGCAGCCAAGAGTACAGGGAGGACTATGGCTACACCTTC. This gives the protein CASSQEYREDYGYTF.

This clonotype was counted ten times or more. The chain links TRBV7-2 to TRBJ1-2, with TRBD1 as a possible D gene (5 bases). The V gene's germline CDR1 is SGHTA and CDR2 FQGNSA. Trimming took off 2 bases at V and 5 bases at J, with 15 bases between the two ends. The CDR3 length is 15 residues. The CDR3 spells CASSLSSGVFYGYTF. The CDR3 coding sequence is TGTGCCAGCAGCTTAAGTTCGGGGGTCTTTTATGGCTACACCTTC.

In this sample, this clonotype turned up many times. V is TRBV29-1 and J is TRBJ2-5; TRBD1 aligns across 7 bases. Germline V CDR1 and CDR2: SQVTM, ANQGSEA. The CDR3 has 14 residues. With 6 bases clipped from V and 0 bases from J, the junction kept 7 bases outside the gene matches. CDR3 sequence (DNA): TGCAGCGTACAGGGGAGTGAGAACCAAGAGACCCAGTACTTC. Translation gives CSVQGSENQETQYF.

Note on this clonotype: Sequence at one end of the junction differs from germline and may be a read error. This chain joins TRBV25-1 and TRBJ1-4; D remains ambiguous. This CDR3 contains 12 residues. Per the germline V gene, CDR1 is MGHDK and CDR2 is SYGVNS. The CDR3 protein is CASNEEGEKLFF. In DNA, the CDR3 is TGTGCCAGCAATGAAGAAGGCGAAAAACTGTTTTTT.

This clonotype was detected many times. The J gene is TRBJ1-3, the V gene TRBV7-2; no clear D. V shed 3 bases and J shed 3 bases, with 15 bases lying between them. The CDR3 runs to 16 residues. CDR1 SGHTA and CDR2 FQGNSA come from the germline V gene. The CDR3 spells CASSFRASAGGNTIYF. The CDR3, as DNA: TGTGCCAGCAGCTTCCGAGCCTCGGCAGGTGGAAACACCATATATTTT.

In regard to this clonotype: This may be a read error: a much more frequent sequence differs by one nucleotide. CDR3 region: CASSLRDEGCTF. The CDR3 DNA reads TGTGCCAGCAGCCTGCGGGACGAGGGCTGCACCTTC. This chain joins TRBV7-8 and TRBJ1-2; maybe TRBD1 (5 bases). The germline CDR1 and CDR2 sequences are SGHVS and FQNEAQ. The CDR3 runs to 12 residues.

The chain links TRBV5-1 to TRBJ2-7; TRBD2 matches at 8 bases. The CDR3 extends over 16 amino acids. Germline CDR1 reads SGHRS; CDR2 reads YFSETQ. V lost 1 base to trimming and J lost 2 bases; unmatched junction nucleotides: 8. The DNA of the CDR3 is TGCGCCAGCAGCTTGATCACCGGTAGCGGGGCCTACGAGCAGTACTTC. Encoded protein: CASSLITGSGAYEQYF.

V gene TRBV4-3 combines with J gene TRBJ1-6; TRBD1 might be the D (6 bases). The CDR3 length is 13 residues. The V end was cut by 3 bases, the J end by 10 bases, with 10 bases between. Germline-derived CDR1 and CDR2 are LGHNA and YSLEER. Here the CDR3 DNA reads TGCGCCAGCAGCCAGGAAGGGGGATCACCCCTCCACTTT. It codes for CASSQEGGSPLHF.

Turning to this clonotype: The junction differs from germline at one of its ends, possibly a read error. The rearrangement joins TRBV24-1 to TRBJ1-5, with 11 bases matching TRBD1. This CDR3 comprises 16 residues. In germline, CDR1 is KGHDR, CDR2 SFDVKD. Here the CDR3 reads CASSYSRDRGNQPQHF. The CDR3 nucleotides are TGTGCCAGCAGTTACTCTAGGGACAGGGGGAATCAGCCCCAGCATTTT.

This clonotype was counted ten times or more. The chain recombines TRBV6-5 with TRBJ1-5, with D perhaps matching TRBD1 (5 bases). The CDR3 covers 13 residues. Trimming pared 6 bases from V and 0 bases from J, leaving 6 bases between. Looked up from germline, CDR1 is MNHEY and CDR2 is SVGAGI. The CDR3 sequence is CASRQGSNQPQHF. The CDR3 DNA reads as TGTGCCAGCAGGCAGGGTAGCAATCAGCCCCAGCATTTT.

The chain recombines TRBV19 with TRBJ2-5, with TRBD2 as a possible D gene (5 bases). The germline V gene has CDR1 LNHDA and CDR2 SQIVND (reference sequence). V lost 4 bases and J lost 1, with 13 bases in between. The CDR3 runs to 15 residues. This CDR3 is CASSRAGGLQETQYF. CDR3 DNA: TGTGCCAGTAGTAGGGCGGGCGGCCTCCAAGAGACCCAGTACTTC.